The 15 T cell receptor beta chains below all came from one sample that was sequenced in a study of human T cells and chemical hapten exposure. Stated time point: healthy volunteer bleed at 6 weeks. Before extraction, the whole blood was not fractionated, and total RNA was taken from it. TCRdb redid the calling of the RACE reads with MiXCR, one entry per CDR3 protein. The repertoire includes some 65,000 distinct CDR3 sequences, about 6.5% of them detected once, and around 3.4% sits in the top ten. Sequencing input: whole blood. The receptor source for this set is a female donor in good health. Some clones in this sample may be carry-over from other donors' samples.

The chain employs TRBV30 and TRBJ2-1; no firm D call. Between the trimmed V and J ends, which lost 0 bases and 6 bases, there was a span of 3 bases. This CDR3 is built from 11 residues. CDR1 is GTSNPN, CDR2 SVGIG, per germline (reference sequence). The CDR3 is CAWSVSNEQFF. The DNA for the CDR3 is TGTGCCTGGAGTGTAAGCAATGAGCAGTTCTTC.

This clonotype turned up a few times. J is TRBJ1-1 and V is TRBV12-3 or TRBV12-4; TRBD1 matches at 7 bases. Losses at the gene ends were 6 bases for V and 0 bases for J; bases not matched to a gene: 1. The CDR3 spans 13 residues. The DNA of the CDR3 is TGTGCCAGCAGGACAGGGATGAACACTGAAGCTTTCTTT. Protein product: CASRTGMNTEAFF.

A few counts support this clonotype. This chain connects TRBV20-1 to TRBJ2-3; no reliable D call. The CDR3 loop spans 12 amino acids. From germline, CDR1 is DFQATT and CDR2 SNEGSKA (reference sequence). This chain's CDR3 is CSGLISTDTQYF. The DNA of the CDR3 is TGCAGCGGGCTTATTAGCACAGATACGCAGTATTTT.

The CDR3 DNA sequence: TGTGCCAGCAGCCCACCCACGGGACAAATGTACAATGAGCAGTTCTTC. Translation gives CASSPPTGQMYNEQFF. This chain connects TRBV7-9 to TRBJ2-1, with D perhaps TRBD1 (6 bases). Germline assignment: CDR1 SEHNR and CDR2 FQNEAQ (reference sequence). Trimming removed 5 bases at V and 4 bases at J, with 18 bases between. This CDR3 is 16 amino acids long.

This clonotype was detected a few times. The CDR3: CASSLQSRSGSRTDTQYF. CDR3 bases: TGTGCCAGCAGCTTACAGTCCCGAAGCGGGAGTAGGACAGATACGCAGTATTTT. This chain uses TRBV7-3 with TRBJ2-3; 8 nucleotides line up with TRBD2. Unmatched junction bases numbered 13, after V lost 2 bases and J lost 3 bases. CDR1 is SGHTA, CDR2 FQGTGA, per germline. CDR3 size: 18 residues.

This clonotype was observed at least ten times. The chain uses TRBV30 and TRBJ2-1, with D unclear. Trimming pared 0 bases from V and 1 base from J, leaving 4 bases between. The CDR3 covers 13 residues. The V gene's germline CDR1 is GTSNPN and CDR2 SVGIG (reference sequence). The DNA for the CDR3 is TGTGCCTGGAGTGTTTGGTCCTACAATGAGCAGTTCTTC. Its protein product is CAWSVWSYNEQFF.

This clonotype occurred a few times. This chain connects TRBV28 to TRBJ1-1; 8 nucleotides match TRBD1. CDR1 is MDHEN, CDR2 SYDVKM, per germline. Unmatched junction bases numbered 10, after V lost 5 bases and J lost 2 bases. The CDR3 extends over 16 amino acids. The DNA for the CDR3 is TGTGCCAGCAGTCTATACCGGACAGGGCGAAACACTGAAGCTTTCTTT. Translation gives CASSLYRTGRNTEAFF.

This chain uses TRBV27 with TRBJ2-5; 14 nucleotides match TRBD2. The CDR3 has 17 residues. Per germline, CDR1 MNHEY and CDR2 SMNVEV (reference sequence). V was pared by 6 bases and J by 0 bases, with 6 bases of the junction left unmatched. CDR3 amino acids: CASSRTSGRKYQETQYF. The CDR3 DNA is TGTGCCAGCAGCAGGACTAGCGGGAGGAAATACCAAGAGACCCAGTACTTC.

This clonotype was seen repeatedly, ten times or more. The chain employs TRBV30 and TRBJ1-3; D uncertain. This CDR3 is 11 amino acids long. Trimming removed 4 bases from V and 4 bases from J, with 5 bases in between. From germline, CDR1 is GTSNPN and CDR2 SVGIG (reference sequence). The CDR3 sequence: CAWMGGNTIYF. CDR3 coding DNA: TGTGCCTGGATGGGCGGAAACACCATATATTTT.

Many counts were recorded for this clonotype. The chain employs TRBV5-1 and TRBJ2-1; D perhaps matches TRBD2 (6 bases). Per germline, CDR1 SGHRS and CDR2 YFSETQ. This CDR3 spans 14 amino acids. The V end lost 0 bases, the J end lost 6 bases, and 10 bases lay between the germline ends. The CDR3 bases are TGCGCCAGCAGCTTGGGCGGGGATGTCAATGAGCAGTTCTTC. It encodes CASSLGGDVNEQFF.

J is TRBJ1-4 and V is TRBV2; D is unclear. The CDR3 runs to 14 residues. The V end lost 7 bases, the J end lost 8 bases, and 17 bases lay between the germline ends. CDR1 and CDR2 from the germline V gene are SNHLY and FYNNEI. Here the CDR3 DNA reads TGTGCCAGCACCACTATCTATGGCGGCGAAAAACTGTTTTTT. Its translation: CASTTIYGGEKLFF.

This clonotype was detected many times. The chain has TRBV4-1 and TRBJ1-3; 9 bases map to TRBD1. The V and J ends lost 2 bases and 4 bases, in that order; junction bases with no gene match: 12. The germline V gene encodes CDR1 MGHRA and CDR2 YSYEKL. This CDR3 region has 18 residues. DNA of the CDR3: TGCGCCAGCAGCCAACTTATAACAGGGGGCGCGGTAGGAAACACCATATATTTT. Its translation: CASSQLITGGAVGNTIYF.

There are many counts of this clonotype. Written as DNA, the CDR3 is TGTGCCAGCAGTTCGGGGACGGCTAGCACAGATACGCAGTATTTT. Residues: CASSSGTASTDTQYF. This sequence joins TRBV12-3 or TRBV12-4 and TRBJ2-3, with D perhaps given as TRBD1 or TRBD2 (5 bases each). There are 15 residues in the CDR3. Deletions cut 4 bases from V and 0 bases from J, with 11 bases between.

This clonotype came up many times. This chain uses TRBV25-1 with TRBJ2-5; 9 positions match TRBD1. Germline CDR1 reads MGHDK; CDR2 reads SYGVNS. V was pared by 3 bases and J by 1 base, with 6 bases of the junction left unmatched. The CDR3 is made up of 16 amino acids. Written as DNA, the CDR3 is TGTGCCAGCAGTGATCCGGGACAGGGCGTCCAAGAGACCCAGTACTTC. Amino acid sequence: CASSDPGQGVQETQYF.

The table lists this clonotype with many counts. The chain links TRBV30 to TRBJ2-3, with D perhaps matching TRBD2 (5 bases). V gave up 0 bases and J gave up 2 bases, with 9 bases separating them. The CDR3 spans 14 residues. Germline values: CDR1 GTSNPN, CDR2 SVGIG (reference sequence). CDR3 in amino acids: CAWSVLRVTDTQYF. As DNA, the CDR3 is TGTGCCTGGAGTGTTCTGCGGGTCACAGATACGCAGTATTTT.